One sample yielded the 9 T cell receptor beta chains listed below, sequenced in a study of identical twins. TCRdb re-called the 5' RACE reads through MiXCR, storing one row per CDR3 protein. The sample has 300,000 to 400,000 distinct CDR3 sequences; approximately 8.7% are singletons. The sequenced material came from naive T cells sorted from blood. The receptors originated from a woman aged 50 to 65 in good health.

The CDR3 spells CASRSSGRPLDEQFF. In nucleotides, the CDR3 is TGCGCCAGCAGGTCCAGCGGGAGGCCCTTGGATGAGCAGTTCTTC. This rearrangement joins TRBV5-1 to TRBJ2-1, with TRBD2 identical over 9 bases. The CDR3 has 15 residues. Germline loops: CDR1 SGHRS, CDR2 YFSETQ. Trimming took 5 bases from V and 8 from J; bases not matched to a gene: 11.

The genes are TRBV12-3 or TRBV12-4 and TRBJ1-3; D remains ambiguous. V was cut by 7 bases and J by 0 bases, with 10 bases left in between. The CDR3 has 14 amino acids. The CDR3 region is CASTQAGSGNTIYF. CDR3 nucleotides: TGTGCCAGCACCCAGGCCGGCTCTGGAAACACCATATATTTT.

In its sample, this clonotype was seen a few times. The chain carries TRBV29-1 and TRBJ2-5, with D perhaps assigned TRBD1 or TRBD2 (5 bases each). The CDR3 is made up of 12 amino acids. Germline CDR1 is SQVTM and CDR2 is ANQGSEA. V lost 5 bases to trimming and J lost 6 bases, with 13 bases between them. The CDR3 is CSVSVGEKTQYF. As DNA, the CDR3 is TGCAGCGTTTCGGTAGGGGAGAAGACCCAGTACTTC.

V usage is TRBV5-1 and J usage is TRBJ2-1; the match to TRBD1 covers 7 bases. CDR3 length: 15 amino acids. Germline lookup yields CDR1 SGHRS and CDR2 YFSETQ. V dropped 0 bases and J dropped 7; count of bases not matched to a gene: 7. The CDR3 region is CASSLARDSVNEQFF. The CDR3 DNA sequence: TGCGCCAGCAGCTTGGCCCGGGACAGCGTTAATGAGCAGTTCTTC.

The CDR3 loop reads CASSVDASSYEQYF. The CDR3 DNA sequence: TGTGCCAGCAGCGTGGACGCGAGCTCCTACGAGCAGTACTTC. The chain joins TRBV9 to TRBJ2-7; no clear D gene. Trimming took off 2 bases at V and 0 bases at J, with 9 bases between the two ends. This CDR3 spans 14 amino acids. The germline CDR1 and CDR2 sequences are SGDLS and YYNGEE.

This clonotype was recorded at least ten times. V usage is TRBV2 and J usage is TRBJ2-2; TRBD2 aligns across 9 bases. V lost 7 bases and J lost 5; bases outside the gene matches: 5. Looked up from germline, CDR1 is SNHLY and CDR2 is FYNNEI. The CDR3 is made up of 14 amino acids. The DNA of the CDR3 is TGTGCCAGCACCAGGACTAGCGCGACCGGGGAGCTGTTTTTT. Its protein is CASTRTSATGELFF.

V usage is TRBV11-2 and J usage is TRBJ1-2, with TRBD1 as a possible D gene (5 bases). In germline, CDR1 is SGHAT, CDR2 FQNNGV. The CDR3 has 13 amino acids. V shed 5 bases and J shed 6 bases, with 13 bases lying between them. The CDR3 sequence is CASSGVTVHGYTF. The CDR3 DNA reads TGTGCCAGCAGCGGAGTGACAGTTCATGGCTACACCTTC.

The chain joins TRBV5-1 to TRBJ2-3; 7 bases are shared with TRBD2. The germline V gene has CDR1 SGHRS and CDR2 YFSETQ. V was pared by 2 bases and J by 1 base, with 10 bases of the junction left unmatched. The CDR3 loop spans 17 amino acids. The CDR3 DNA follows: TGCGCCAGCAGCTTCCCGGGCCGACTAGCTGGCACAGATACGCAGTATTTT. The encoded protein is CASSFPGRLAGTDTQYF.

The genes are TRBV12-3 or TRBV12-4 and TRBJ2-2, with 12 positions matching TRBD2. The length of the CDR3 is 15 residues. Trimming took 7 bases from V and 7 from J; bases not matched to a gene: 7. Here the CDR3 reads CASTLAGGMGGELFF. The CDR3, as DNA: TGTGCCAGCACCCTAGCGGGAGGGATGGGCGGGGAGCTGTTTTTT.